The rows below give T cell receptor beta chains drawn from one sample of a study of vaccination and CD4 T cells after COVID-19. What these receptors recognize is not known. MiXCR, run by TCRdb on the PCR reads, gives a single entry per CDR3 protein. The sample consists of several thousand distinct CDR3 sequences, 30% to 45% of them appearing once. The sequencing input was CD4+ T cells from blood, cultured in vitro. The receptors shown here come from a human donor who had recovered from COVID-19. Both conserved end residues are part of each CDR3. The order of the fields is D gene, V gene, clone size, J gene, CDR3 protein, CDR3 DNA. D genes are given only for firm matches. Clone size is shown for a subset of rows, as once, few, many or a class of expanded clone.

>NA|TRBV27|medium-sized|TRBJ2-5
CASSPYRDLQETQYF
TGTGCCAGTTCCCCCTACAGGGACCTCCAGGAGACCCAGTACTTC
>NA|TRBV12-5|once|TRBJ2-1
CASGLVNEQFF
TGTGCTAGTGGTTTAGTAAATGAGCAGTTCTTC
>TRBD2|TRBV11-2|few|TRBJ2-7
CASSLETSGSYEQYF
TGTGCCAGCAGCTTAGAAACTAGCGGCTCCTACGAGCAGTACTTC
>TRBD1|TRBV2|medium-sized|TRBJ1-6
CASSRTLQGEGNSPLHF
TGTGCCAGCAGTAGGACTTTACAGGGGGAGGGTAATTCACCCCTCCACTTT
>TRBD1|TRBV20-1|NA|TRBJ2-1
CSARVFGGTGDNEQFF
TGCAGTGCTAGAGTTTTTGGCGGGACAGGGGACAATGAGCAGTTCTTC
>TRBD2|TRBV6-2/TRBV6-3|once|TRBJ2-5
CASRIPSGGERETQYF
TGTGCCAGCAGGATCCCTAGCGGGGGGGAGAGGGAGACCCAGTACTTC
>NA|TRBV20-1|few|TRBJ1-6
CSARDSGVRSPLHF
TGCAGTGCTAGAGATTCGGGAGTTAGATCACCCCTCCACTTT
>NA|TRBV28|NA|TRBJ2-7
CASSNWGAGDGYEQYF
TGTGCCAGCAGTAACTGGGGGGCAGGGGACGGCTACGAGCAGTACTTC
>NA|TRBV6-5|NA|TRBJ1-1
CASSYSSIQLMNTEAFF
TGTGCCAGCAGTTACTCGAGTATACAGCTCATGAACACTGAAGCTTTCTTT
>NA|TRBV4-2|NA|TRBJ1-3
CASSRVDGAAGNTIYF
TGTGCCAGCAGCCGGGTCGACGGGGCCGCTGGAAACACCATATATTTT
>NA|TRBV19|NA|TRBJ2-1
CASSIMRGFLGGGRNEQFF
TGTGCCAGTAGTATAATGAGGGGGTTTCTCGGGGGCGGGCGAAATGAGCAGTTCTTC
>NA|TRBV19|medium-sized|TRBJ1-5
CASSTPAFNQPQHF
TGTGCCAGTAGTACCCCGGCCTTTAATCAGCCCCAGCATTTT
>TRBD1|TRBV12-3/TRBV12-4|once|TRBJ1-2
CASSLWAGGNYGYTF
TGTGCCAGCAGTTTATGGGCAGGGGGTAACTATGGCTACACCTTC
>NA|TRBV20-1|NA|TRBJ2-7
CSAWGPLSIEQYF
TGCAGTGCGTGGGGGCCCCTAAGCATCGAGCAGTACTTC
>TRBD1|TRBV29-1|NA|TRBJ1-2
CSGRQGAGGYTF
TGCAGCGGGAGACAGGGGGCCGGTGGCTACACCTTC
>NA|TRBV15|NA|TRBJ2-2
CATSRGGTNTGELFF
TGTGCCACCAGCAGAGGGGGCACCAACACCGGGGAGCTGTTTTTT
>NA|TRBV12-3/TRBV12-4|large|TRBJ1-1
CASSAIMNTEAFF
TGTGCCAGCAGTGCCATTATGAACACTGAAGCTTTCTTT
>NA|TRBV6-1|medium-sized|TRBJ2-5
CASRRGDETQYF
TGTGCCAGCAGGAGGGGCGACGAGACCCAGTACTTC
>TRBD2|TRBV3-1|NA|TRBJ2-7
CASSQGAGSYEQYF
TGTGCCAGCAGCCAAGGAGCGGGGTCCTACGAGCAGTACTTC
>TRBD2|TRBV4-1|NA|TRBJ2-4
CASSQESSGGNLAKNIQYF
TGCGCCAGCAGCCAAGAATCCAGCGGGGGGAATCTAGCCAAAAACATTCAGTACTTC
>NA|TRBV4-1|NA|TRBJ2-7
CASSQVLQVAYEQYF
TGCGCCAGCAGCCAAGTCTTACAGGTTGCCTACGAGCAGTACTTC
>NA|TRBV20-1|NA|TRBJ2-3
CSARYVADTQYF
TGCAGTGCTAGATATGTAGCAGATACGCAGTATTTT
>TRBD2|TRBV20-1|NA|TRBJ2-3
CSARTSESTDTQYF
TGCAGTGCTAGGACTAGCGAGAGCACAGATACGCAGTATTTT
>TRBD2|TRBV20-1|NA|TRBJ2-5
CSAAPSGGRGETQYF
TGCAGTGCCGCTCCGAGCGGGGGGCGGGGGGAGACCCAGTACTTC
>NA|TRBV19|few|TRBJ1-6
CASSGGGSYNSPLHF
TGTGCCAGTAGTGGTGGGGGCTCCTATAATTCACCCCTCCACTTT
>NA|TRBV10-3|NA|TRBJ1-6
CAITRDLSSPLHF
TGTGCCATCACGCGGGACTTAAGTTCACCCCTCCACTTT
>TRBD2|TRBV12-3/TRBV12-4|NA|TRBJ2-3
CASSFGLAGSTDTQYF
TGTGCCAGCAGTTTCGGACTAGCGGGGAGCACAGATACGCAGTATTTT
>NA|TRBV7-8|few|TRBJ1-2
CASSFGTPDYGYTF
TGTGCCAGCAGTTTCGGGACGCCCGATTATGGCTACACCTTC
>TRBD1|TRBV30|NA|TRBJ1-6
CAWIREGASYNSPLHF
TGTGCCTGGATCAGAGAGGGGGCATCCTATAATTCACCCCTCCACTTT
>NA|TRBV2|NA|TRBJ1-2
CASTPAQGNYGYTF
TGTGCCAGCACCCCCGCCCAGGGGAACTATGGCTACACCTTC
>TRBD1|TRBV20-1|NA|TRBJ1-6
CSARTGGLSSDSPLHF
TGCAGTGCGCGGACAGGGGGCTTAAGTTCAGATTCACCCCTCCACTTT
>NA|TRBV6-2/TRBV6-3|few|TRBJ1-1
CASAHGNQNTEAFF
TGTGCCAGCGCCCATGGGAATCAAAACACTGAAGCTTTCTTT
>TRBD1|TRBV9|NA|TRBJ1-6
CASSKMDRGHYNSPLHF
TGTGCCAGCAGCAAAATGGACAGGGGCCATTATAATTCACCCCTCCACTTT
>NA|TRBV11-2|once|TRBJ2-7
CASSLGQVGDREQYF
TGTGCCAGCAGCTTAGGCCAGGTGGGAGATCGCGAGCAGTACTTC
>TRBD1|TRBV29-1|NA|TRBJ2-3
CSVGQGTDTQYF
TGCAGCGTGGGACAGGGTACAGATACGCAGTATTTT
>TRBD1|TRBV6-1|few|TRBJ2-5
CASSDRGGETQYF
TGTGCCAGCAGCGACAGGGGCGGAGAGACCCAGTACTTC
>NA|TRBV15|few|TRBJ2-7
CATSRLDRRPYEQYF
TGTGCCACCAGCAGATTAGACCGCAGACCCTACGAGCAGTACTTC
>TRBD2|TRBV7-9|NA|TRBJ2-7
CASSLESGGADSEQYF
TGTGCCAGCAGCTTGGAGAGCGGGGGGGCCGATAGCGAGCAGTACTTC
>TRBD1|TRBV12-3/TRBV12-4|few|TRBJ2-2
CASSLDRTGLTGELFF
TGTGCCAGCAGTTTAGACAGGACAGGGCTCACCGGGGAGCTGTTTTTT
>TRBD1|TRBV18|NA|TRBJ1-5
CASSPATGARSQPQHF
TGTGCCAGCTCACCAGCGACAGGGGCTCGATCCCAACCCCAGCATTTT
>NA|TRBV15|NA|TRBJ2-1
CATSRDRSFLSSYNEQFF
TGTGCCACCAGCAGAGATAGGAGCTTCCTTAGCTCCTACAATGAGCAGTTCTTC
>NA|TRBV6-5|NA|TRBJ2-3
CASSSRRSTDTQYF
TGTGCCAGCAGTTCCCGGAGGAGCACAGATACGCAGTATTTT
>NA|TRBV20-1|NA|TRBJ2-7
CSAYSQGKISYEQYF
TGCAGTGCCTACAGCCAGGGCAAGATATCCTACGAGCAGTACTTC
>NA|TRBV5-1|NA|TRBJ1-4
CASSDDRTIGKLFF
TGCGCCAGCAGCGATGACAGGACCATCGGAAAACTGTTTTTT
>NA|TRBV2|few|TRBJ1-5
CASSGLGGQPQHF
TGTGCCAGCAGTGGACTGGGGGGCCAGCCCCAGCATTTT
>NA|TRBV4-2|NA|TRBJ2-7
CASSQDWRGGAYEQYF
TGTGCCAGCAGCCAAGATTGGCGCGGGGGCGCCTACGAGCAGTACTTC
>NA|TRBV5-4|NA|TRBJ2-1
CASSLLAGRYNEQFF
TGTGCCAGCAGCTTGTTAGCAGGGCGCTACAATGAGCAGTTCTTC
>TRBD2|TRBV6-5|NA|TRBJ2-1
CASSYGTSGALNEQFF
TGTGCCAGCAGTTACGGGACTAGCGGGGCCCTCAATGAGCAGTTCTTC
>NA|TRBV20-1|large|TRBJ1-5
CSAKTTGNQPQHF
TGCAGTGCTAAAACAACAGGGAATCAGCCCCAGCATTTT